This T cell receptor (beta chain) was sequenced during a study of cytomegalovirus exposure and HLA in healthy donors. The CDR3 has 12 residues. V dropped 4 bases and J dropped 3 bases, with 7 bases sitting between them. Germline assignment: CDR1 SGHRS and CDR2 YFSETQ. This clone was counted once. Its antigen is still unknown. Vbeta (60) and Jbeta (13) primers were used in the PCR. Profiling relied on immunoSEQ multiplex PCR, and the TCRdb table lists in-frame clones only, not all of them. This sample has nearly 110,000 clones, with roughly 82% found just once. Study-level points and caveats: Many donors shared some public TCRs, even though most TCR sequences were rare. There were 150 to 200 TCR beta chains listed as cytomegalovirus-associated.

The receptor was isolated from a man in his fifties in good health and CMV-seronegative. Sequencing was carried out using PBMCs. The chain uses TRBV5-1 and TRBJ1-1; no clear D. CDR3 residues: CASSEPDTEAFF. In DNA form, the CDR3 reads TGCGCCAGCAGCGAACCAGACACTGAAGCTTTCTTT. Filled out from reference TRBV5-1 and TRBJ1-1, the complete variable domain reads KAGVTQTPRYLIKTRGQQVTLSCSPISGHRSVSWYQQTPGQGLQFLFEYFSETQRNKGNFPGRFSGRQFSNSRSEMNVSTLELGDSALYLCASSEPDTEAFFGQGTRLTVV.